Sequencing of this T cell receptor (beta chain) was carried out in a study of blood T cell repertoires in COVID-19. With 8 bases removed from V and 5 bases from J, the gap between germline ends came to 27 bases. The CDR3 spans 17 residues. The germline gives CDR1 MDHEN, CDR2 SYDVKM. Enrolled through a virtual design, the participants were between roughly 18 and 90 years of age and came from some 25 US areas. As handled by the study authors: Amplifying reference gene primers gave estimates of nucleated cell counts. Sequenced by immunoSEQ multiplex PCR; TCRdb stores in-frame clones only, minus some. V and J calls and clone size follow that table, whereas D and trimming were derived from the DNA. The table shows around 390,000 clones, with around nine tenths occurring only once.

The gene calls are TRBV28 and TRBJ1-2; D may be TRBD1 (5 bases). The clonotype comes from a woman between 50 and 59 years old who had recovered from COVID-19. The sample consisted of PBMCs or T cells enriched from blood (not recorded which). CDR3 DNA sequence: TGTGCCAGCTGGCCGACCATCCTTCAGGGTTCGAGGTATGGCTACACCTTC. Translating it yields CASWPTILQGSRYGYTF.